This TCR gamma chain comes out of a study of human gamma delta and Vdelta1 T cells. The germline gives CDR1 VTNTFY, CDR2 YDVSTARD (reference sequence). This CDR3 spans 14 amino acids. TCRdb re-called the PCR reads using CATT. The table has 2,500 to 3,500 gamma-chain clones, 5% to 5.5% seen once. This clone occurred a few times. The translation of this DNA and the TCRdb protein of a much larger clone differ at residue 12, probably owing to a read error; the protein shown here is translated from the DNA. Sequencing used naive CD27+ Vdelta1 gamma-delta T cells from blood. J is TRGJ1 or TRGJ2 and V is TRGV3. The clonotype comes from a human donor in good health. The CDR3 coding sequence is TGTGCCACCTGGGACAGTAGGTTGGGATATAAGGAACTCTTT. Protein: CATWDSRLGYKELF.